A selection of T cell receptor beta chains follows, all from one sample in a study of control samples from healthy donors and cancer patients. TCRdb keeps only in-frame clones here, not all; method: immunoSEQ multiplex PCR. This table holds roughly 73,000 clones, 75% to 90% found once. The sample taken for sequencing was blood. All receptors come from a man between 50 and 59 years old in good health. Each CDR3 is given with its conserved first and last residue. A D gene is named only where the DNA matches it firmly. The size entry is marked missing in some rows and otherwise reads once, few, many or a size class.

cdr3_nt: TGTGCCAGCAGCTTGGCGAGCGGTTTGAACACTGAAGCTTTCTTT
cdr3_aa: CASSLASGLNTEAFF
clone_size: NA
j_call: TRBJ1-1
d_call: NA
cdr3_length: 15
v_call: TRBV5-6

cdr3_nt: TGTGCCAGCAGCAGTTCAGATACGCAGTATTTT
cdr3_aa: CASSSSDTQYF
clone_size: NA
j_call: TRBJ2-3
d_call: NA
cdr3_length: 11
v_call: TRBV5-4

cdr3_nt: TGTGCCAGCAGTTCACGCGGGACAGGATATAGCAATCAGCCCCAGCATTTT
cdr3_aa: CASSSRGTGYSNQPQHF
clone_size: NA
j_call: TRBJ1-5
d_call: TRBD1
cdr3_length: 17
v_call: TRBV2

cdr3_nt: TGTGCCAGCAGCCTGGGACGCTCTGGAAACACCATATATTTT
cdr3_aa: CASSLGRSGNTIYF
clone_size: NA
j_call: TRBJ1-3
d_call: NA
cdr3_length: 14
v_call: TRBV11-3

cdr3_nt: TGTGCCAGTAGTGTACTAGCGGGAGAAGGTACGCAGTATTTT
cdr3_aa: CASSVLAGEGTQYF
clone_size: NA
j_call: TRBJ2-3
d_call: TRBD2
cdr3_length: 14
v_call: TRBV19

cdr3_nt: TGTGCCAGCAGTACCCAGTGGCGCTCGAACACTGAAGCTTTCTTT
cdr3_aa: CASSTQWRSNTEAFF
clone_size: NA
j_call: TRBJ1-1
d_call: NA
cdr3_length: 15
v_call: TRBV6-5

cdr3_nt: TGCGCCAGCAGCTTGGAGTCGGGCGGGGAGCTGTTTTTT
cdr3_aa: CASSLESGGELFF
clone_size: NA
j_call: TRBJ2-2
d_call: NA
cdr3_length: 13
v_call: TRBV5-1

cdr3_nt: TGCGCCAGCAGCGGCGCAGGGGGATTTTCACCCCTCCACTTT
cdr3_aa: CASSGAGGFSPLHF
clone_size: NA
j_call: TRBJ1-6
d_call: TRBD1
cdr3_length: 14
v_call: TRBV5-1

cdr3_nt: TGTGCCAGCAGTGAAGGGGGGGGGTTAAATCAGCCCCAGCATTTT
cdr3_aa: CASSEGGGLNQPQHF
clone_size: NA
j_call: TRBJ1-5
d_call: NA
cdr3_length: 15
v_call: TRBV6-1

cdr3_nt: TGTGCCAGCTTTGTAGGCAATGGCAATCAGCCCCAGCATTTT
cdr3_aa: CASFVGNGNQPQHF
clone_size: NA
j_call: TRBJ1-5
d_call: NA
cdr3_length: 14
v_call: TRBV6-5

cdr3_nt: TGTGCCAGCAGCTTGCAGGCGCGGAGCTCTGGAAACACCATATATTTT
cdr3_aa: CASSLQARSSGNTIYF
clone_size: few
j_call: TRBJ1-3
d_call: NA
cdr3_length: 16
v_call: TRBV7-9

cdr3_nt: TGCGCCAGCAGCCAAGACTGGGGGGGAAACACTGAAGCTTTCTTT
cdr3_aa: CASSQDWGGNTEAFF
clone_size: NA
j_call: TRBJ1-1
d_call: NA
cdr3_length: 15
v_call: TRBV4-3

cdr3_nt: TGTGCCAGACTAAACGGAGCTAGCGGGAGCCCTACGAACACCGGGGAGCTGTTTTTT
cdr3_aa: CARLNGASGSPTNTGELFF
clone_size: NA
j_call: TRBJ2-2
d_call: TRBD2
cdr3_length: 19
v_call: TRBV27

cdr3_nt: TGTGCCAGCACGAGACTAGCGGGAGTGTCCTACGAGCAGTACTTC
cdr3_aa: CASTRLAGVSYEQYF
clone_size: once
j_call: TRBJ2-7
d_call: TRBD2
cdr3_length: 15
v_call: TRBV2

cdr3_nt: TGTGCCAGAAGCTTGGCCGGGAGACTAGCGGGAAGCTCCTACAATGAGCAGTTCTTC
cdr3_aa: CARSLAGRLAGSSYNEQFF
clone_size: NA
j_call: TRBJ2-1
d_call: TRBD2
cdr3_length: 19
v_call: TRBV5-3

cdr3_nt: TGTGCCAGCAGCTTGGTAGGGGTTCGGAACACCATATATTTT
cdr3_aa: CASSLVGVRNTIYF
clone_size: NA
j_call: TRBJ1-3
d_call: NA
cdr3_length: 14
v_call: TRBV5-4

cdr3_nt: TGTGCCAGCAGTGGGACTAGCGGGCCTCCCCGGTGGTTCTTC
cdr3_aa: CASSGTSGPPRWFF
clone_size: NA
j_call: TRBJ2-1
d_call: TRBD2
cdr3_length: 14
v_call: TRBV6-2/TRBV6-3

cdr3_nt: TGTGCCAGCAGTTACTTAGCGGACTACACAGATACGCAGTATTTT
cdr3_aa: CASSYLADYTDTQYF
clone_size: NA
j_call: TRBJ2-3
d_call: NA
cdr3_length: 15
v_call: TRBV6-5

cdr3_nt: TGCGCCAGCAGCTTGGAGCAGGGGTCCGATTCACCCCTCCACTTT
cdr3_aa: CASSLEQGSDSPLHF
clone_size: NA
j_call: TRBJ1-6
d_call: NA
cdr3_length: 15
v_call: TRBV5-1

cdr3_nt: TGTGCCAGCAGCCGCACAGGGGATCTAAATGAAAAACTGTTTTTT
cdr3_aa: CASSRTGDLNEKLFF
clone_size: few
j_call: TRBJ1-4
d_call: TRBD1
cdr3_length: 15
v_call: TRBV14

cdr3_nt: TGTGCCAGCAGCATGAACTATCTTGGGCGTGAAAAACTGTTTTTT
cdr3_aa: CASSMNYLGREKLFF
clone_size: NA
j_call: TRBJ1-4
d_call: NA
cdr3_length: 15
v_call: TRBV9

cdr3_nt: TGTGCCAGCAGTTCCCAGACAGGGGGCGGTGAGACCCAGTACTTC
cdr3_aa: CASSSQTGGGETQYF
clone_size: NA
j_call: TRBJ2-5
d_call: TRBD1
cdr3_length: 15
v_call: TRBV28

cdr3_nt: TGTGCTAGCGGGATGGGTGAGACCCAGTACTTC
cdr3_aa: CASGMGETQYF
clone_size: NA
j_call: TRBJ2-5
d_call: TRBD2
cdr3_length: 11
v_call: TRBV11-3

cdr3_nt: TGTGCCAGCAGTTTAATTGGTTCTTACGGCTACACCTTC
cdr3_aa: CASSLIGSYGYTF
clone_size: NA
j_call: TRBJ1-2
d_call: NA
cdr3_length: 13
v_call: TRBV12-3/TRBV12-4